This TCR beta chain appears in the sequencing data of a study of blood T cell repertoires in COVID-19. Background on the study: The analysed material was cDNA or gDNA that came from T cells, B-cell-depleted T cells, or PBMCs.

V was cut by 0 bases and J by 2 bases, with 12 bases left in between. This CDR3 spans 16 amino acids. From germline, CDR1 is MNHEY and CDR2 SVGAGI. The study recruited people aged about 18 to 89 years across roughly 25 US areas. Cohort assignment relied on participant-reported clinical history. The data were produced by immunoSEQ multiplex PCR, yet TCRdb's version contains in-frame clones alone and is incomplete. The sample includes hundreds of thousands of clones, almost 90% of them seen just once. This TCR was sampled from a young woman with acute COVID-19. Material for sequencing was PBMCs or T cells enriched from blood (not recorded which). The rearrangement joins TRBV6-5 to TRBJ2-3; D gene uncertain. The CDR3 here is CASSYSELKVTDTQYF. Here the CDR3 DNA reads TGTGCCAGCAGTTACTCGGAGCTTAAGGTCACAGATACGCAGTATTTT.